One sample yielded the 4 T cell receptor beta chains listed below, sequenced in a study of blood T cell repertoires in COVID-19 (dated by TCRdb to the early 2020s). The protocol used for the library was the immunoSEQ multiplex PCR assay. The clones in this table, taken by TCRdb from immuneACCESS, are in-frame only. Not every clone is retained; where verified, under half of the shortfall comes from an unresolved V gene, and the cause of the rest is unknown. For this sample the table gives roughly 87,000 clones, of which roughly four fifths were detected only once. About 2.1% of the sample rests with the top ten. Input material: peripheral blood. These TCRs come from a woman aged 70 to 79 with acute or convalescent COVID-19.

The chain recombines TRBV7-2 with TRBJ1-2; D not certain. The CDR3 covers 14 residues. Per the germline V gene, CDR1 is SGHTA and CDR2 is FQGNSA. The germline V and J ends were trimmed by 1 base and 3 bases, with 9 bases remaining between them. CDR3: CASSLDGGYYGYTF. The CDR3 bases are TGTGCCAGCAGCTTAGATGGCGGATACTATGGCTACACCTTC. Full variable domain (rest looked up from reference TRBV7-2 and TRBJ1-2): GAGVSQSPSNKVTEKGKDVELRCDPISGHTALYWYRQSLGQGLEFLIYFQGNSAPDKSGLPSDRFSAERTGGSVSTLTIQRTQQEDSAVYLCASSLDGGYYGYTFGSGTRLTVV.

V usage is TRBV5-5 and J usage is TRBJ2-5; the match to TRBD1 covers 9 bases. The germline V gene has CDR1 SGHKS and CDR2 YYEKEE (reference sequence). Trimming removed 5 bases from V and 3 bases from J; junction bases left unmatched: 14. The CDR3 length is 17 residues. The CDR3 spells CASSSGTGMISKETQYF. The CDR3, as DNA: TGTGCCAGCAGTTCCGGGACAGGGATGATTTCGAAAGAGACCCAGTACTTC. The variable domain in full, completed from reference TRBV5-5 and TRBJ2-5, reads DAGVTQSPTHLIKTRGQQVTLRCSPISGHKSVSWYQQVLGQGPQFIFQYYEKEERGRGNFPDRFSARQFPNYSSELNVNALLLGDSALYLCASSSGTGMISKETQYFGPGTRLLVL.

Here the CDR3 reads CASSPQPGTGPSDEQFF. The CDR3 DNA sequence: TGTGCCAGCTCACCGCAGCCCGGGACAGGGCCTTCTGATGAGCAGTTCTTC. The chain combines TRBV18 with TRBJ2-1, with TRBD1 matching 9 bases. The ends lost 3 bases at V and 8 bases at J; junction bases unmatched: 14. Looked up from germline, CDR1 is KGHSH and CDR2 is LQKENI. The length of the CDR3 is 17 residues.

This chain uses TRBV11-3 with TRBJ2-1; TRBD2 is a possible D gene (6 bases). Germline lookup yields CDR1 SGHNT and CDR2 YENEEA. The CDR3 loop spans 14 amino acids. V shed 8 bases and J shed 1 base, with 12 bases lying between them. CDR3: CASGRDESYNEQFF. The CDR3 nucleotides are TGTGCCAGCGGGCGGGATGAATCCTACAATGAGCAGTTCTTC.